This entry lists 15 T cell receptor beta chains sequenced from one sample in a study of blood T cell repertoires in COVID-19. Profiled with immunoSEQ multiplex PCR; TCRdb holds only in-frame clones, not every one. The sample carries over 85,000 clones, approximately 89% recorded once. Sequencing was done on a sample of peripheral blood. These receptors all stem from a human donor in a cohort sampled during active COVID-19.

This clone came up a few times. CDR3 in amino acids: CASTQVPGEQYF. DNA for the CDR3: TGTGCCAGCACGCAGGTCCCGGGGGAGCAGTACTTC. The V call is TRBV7-9, the J call TRBJ2-7; a possible D gene is TRBD2 (5 bases). CDR1 and CDR2 (germline): SEHNR, FQNEAQ (reference sequence). With 7 bases removed from V and 7 bases from J, the gap between germline ends came to 14 bases. CDR3 length: 12 residues. Variable domain in full (rest from reference TRBV7-9 and TRBJ2-7): DTGVSQNPRHKITKRGQNVTFRCDPISEHNRLYWYRQTLGQGPEFLTYFQNEAQLEKSRLLSDRFSAERPKGSFSTLEIQRTEQGDSAMYLCASTQVPGEQYFGPGTRLTVT.

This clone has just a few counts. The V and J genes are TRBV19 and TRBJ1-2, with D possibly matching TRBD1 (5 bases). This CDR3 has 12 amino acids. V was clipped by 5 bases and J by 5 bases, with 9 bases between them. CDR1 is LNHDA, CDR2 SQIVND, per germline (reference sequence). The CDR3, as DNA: TGTGCCAGTAGTCCTCAGGGATATGGCTACACCTTC. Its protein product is CASSPQGYGYTF. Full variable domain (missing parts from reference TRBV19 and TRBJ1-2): DGGITQSPKYLFRKEGQNVTLSCEQNLNHDAMYWYRQDPGQGLRLIYYSQIVNDFQKGDIAEGYSVSREKKESFPLTVTSAQKNPTAFYLCASSPQGYGYTFGSGTRLTVV.

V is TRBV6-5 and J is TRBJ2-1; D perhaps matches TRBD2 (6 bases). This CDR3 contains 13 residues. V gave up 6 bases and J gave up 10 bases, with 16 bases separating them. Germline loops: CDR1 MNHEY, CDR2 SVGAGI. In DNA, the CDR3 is TGTGCCAGCAGCCGAAACTACCGGGGGGAGCAGTTCTTC. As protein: CASSRNYRGEQFF.

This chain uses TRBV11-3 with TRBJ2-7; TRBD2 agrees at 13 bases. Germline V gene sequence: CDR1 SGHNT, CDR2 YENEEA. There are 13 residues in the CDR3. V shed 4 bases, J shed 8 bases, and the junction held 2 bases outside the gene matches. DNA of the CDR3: TGTGCCAGCAGCTCGGGACTAGCGGGAAAGCAGTACTTC. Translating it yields CASSSGLAGKQYF.

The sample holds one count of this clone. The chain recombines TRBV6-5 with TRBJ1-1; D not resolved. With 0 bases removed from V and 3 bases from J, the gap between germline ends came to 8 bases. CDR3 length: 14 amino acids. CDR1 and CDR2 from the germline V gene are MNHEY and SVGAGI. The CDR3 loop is CASSYSTLYTEAFF. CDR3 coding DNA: TGTGCCAGCAGTTACTCGACTCTTTACACTGAAGCTTTCTTT.

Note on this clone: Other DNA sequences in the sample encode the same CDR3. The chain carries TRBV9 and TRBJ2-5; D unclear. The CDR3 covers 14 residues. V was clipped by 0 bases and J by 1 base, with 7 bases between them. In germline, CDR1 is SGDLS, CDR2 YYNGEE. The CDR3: CASSVGTVQETQYF. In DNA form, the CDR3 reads TGTGCCAGCAGCGTAGGAACAGTCCAAGAGACCCAGTACTTC.

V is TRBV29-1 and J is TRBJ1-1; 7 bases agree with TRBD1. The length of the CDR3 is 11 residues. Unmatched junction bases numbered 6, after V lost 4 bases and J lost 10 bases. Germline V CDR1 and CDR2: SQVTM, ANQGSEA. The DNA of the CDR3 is TGCAGCGTTGGCGTGGGACAGATAGCTTTCTTT. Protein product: CSVGVGQIAFF.

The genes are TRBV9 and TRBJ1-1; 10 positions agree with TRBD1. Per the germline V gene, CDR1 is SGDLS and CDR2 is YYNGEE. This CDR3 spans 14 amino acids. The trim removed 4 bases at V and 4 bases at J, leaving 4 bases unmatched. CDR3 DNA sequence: TGTGCCAGCAGCTTTAGGACAGGGGGCACTGAAGCTTTCTTT. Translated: CASSFRTGGTEAFF.

This CDR3 is CASSVTPTRESSYEQYF. Written as DNA, the CDR3 is TGTGCCAGCAGCGTAACCCCCACACGGGAGAGCTCCTACGAGCAGTACTTC. The chain uses TRBV7-4 and TRBJ2-7; a possible D gene is TRBD2 (6 bases). The CDR3 covers 17 residues. V gave up 5 bases and J gave up 0 bases, with 20 bases separating them. Germline CDR1 reads SGHVT; CDR2 reads SQSDAQ.

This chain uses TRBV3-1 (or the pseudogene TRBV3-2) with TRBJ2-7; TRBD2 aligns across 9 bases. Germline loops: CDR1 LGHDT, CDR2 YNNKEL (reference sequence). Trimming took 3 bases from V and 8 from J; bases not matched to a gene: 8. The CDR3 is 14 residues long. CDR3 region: CASSQAGGPFQQYF. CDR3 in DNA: TGTGCCAGCAGCCAGGCGGGAGGGCCTTTCCAGCAGTACTTC.

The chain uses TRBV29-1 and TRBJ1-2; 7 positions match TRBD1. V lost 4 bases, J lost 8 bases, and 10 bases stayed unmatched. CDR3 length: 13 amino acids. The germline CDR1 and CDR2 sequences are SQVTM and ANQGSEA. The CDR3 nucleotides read TGCAGCGTTGTCGGTTTACAGGGGCGAGGCTACACCTTC. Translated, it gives CSVVGLQGRGYTF.

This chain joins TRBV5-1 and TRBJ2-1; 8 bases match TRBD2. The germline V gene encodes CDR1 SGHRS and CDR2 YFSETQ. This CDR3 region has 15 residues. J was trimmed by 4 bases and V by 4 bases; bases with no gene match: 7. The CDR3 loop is CASSPDSGTYNEQFF. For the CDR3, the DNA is TGCGCCAGCAGCCCGGATAGCGGGACGTACAATGAGCAGTTCTTC.

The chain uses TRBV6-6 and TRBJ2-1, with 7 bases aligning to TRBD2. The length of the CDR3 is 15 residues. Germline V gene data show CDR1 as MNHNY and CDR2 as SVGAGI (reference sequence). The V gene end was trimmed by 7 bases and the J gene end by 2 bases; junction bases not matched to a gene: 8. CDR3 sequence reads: CASNLNSGPYNEQFF. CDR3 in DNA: TGTGCCAGCAACCTAAATAGCGGGCCCTACAATGAGCAGTTCTTC.

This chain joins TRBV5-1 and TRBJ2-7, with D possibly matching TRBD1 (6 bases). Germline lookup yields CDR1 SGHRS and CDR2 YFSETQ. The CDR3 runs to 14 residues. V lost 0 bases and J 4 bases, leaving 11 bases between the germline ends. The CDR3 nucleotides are TGCGCCAGCAGCTTGGATCAGGGGCGGTACGAGCAGTACTTC. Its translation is CASSLDQGRYEQYF. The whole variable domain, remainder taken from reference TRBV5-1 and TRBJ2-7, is KAGVTQTPRYLIKTRGQQVTLSCSPISGHRSVSWYQQTPGQGLQFLFEYFSETQRNKGNFPGRFSGRQFSNSRSEMNVSTLELGDSALYLCASSLDQGRYEQYFGPGTRLTVT.

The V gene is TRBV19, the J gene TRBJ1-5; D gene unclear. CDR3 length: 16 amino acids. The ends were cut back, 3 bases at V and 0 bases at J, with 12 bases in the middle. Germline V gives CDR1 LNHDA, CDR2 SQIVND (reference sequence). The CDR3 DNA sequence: TGTGCCAGTAGTATCCGGGGTGCGTATAGCAATCAGCCCCAGCATTTT. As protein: CASSIRGAYSNQPQHF.